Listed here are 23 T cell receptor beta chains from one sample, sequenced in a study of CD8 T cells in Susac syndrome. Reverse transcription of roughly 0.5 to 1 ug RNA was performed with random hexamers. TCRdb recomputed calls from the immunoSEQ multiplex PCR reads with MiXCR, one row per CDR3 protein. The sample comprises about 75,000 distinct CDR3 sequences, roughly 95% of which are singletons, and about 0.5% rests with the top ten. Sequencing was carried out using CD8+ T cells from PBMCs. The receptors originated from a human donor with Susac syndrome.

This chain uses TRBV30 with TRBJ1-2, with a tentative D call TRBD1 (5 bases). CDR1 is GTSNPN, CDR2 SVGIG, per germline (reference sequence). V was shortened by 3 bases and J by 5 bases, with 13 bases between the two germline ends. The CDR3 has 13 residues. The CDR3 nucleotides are TGTGCCTGGAGCCTGGGGACGGTTTATGGCTACACCTTC. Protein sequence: CAWSLGTVYGYTF.

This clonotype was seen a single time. CDR3 protein: CASSVVGREKLFF. The CDR3 region has the DNA TGTGCCAGCAGCGTGGTCGGTCGTGAAAAACTGTTTTTT. The chain joins TRBV7-9 to TRBJ1-4, with D hard to call. Per the germline V gene, CDR1 is SEHNR and CDR2 is FQNEAQ (reference sequence). Trimming removed 5 bases from V and 7 bases from J, with 11 bases in between. The CDR3 consists of 13 residues.

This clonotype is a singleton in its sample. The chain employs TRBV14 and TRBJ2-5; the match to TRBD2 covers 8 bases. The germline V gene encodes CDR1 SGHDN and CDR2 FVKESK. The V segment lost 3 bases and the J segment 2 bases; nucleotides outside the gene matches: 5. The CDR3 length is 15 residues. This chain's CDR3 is CASSHGGGWQETQYF. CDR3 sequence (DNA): TGTGCCAGCAGCCACGGCGGGGGGTGGCAAGAGACCCAGTACTTC.

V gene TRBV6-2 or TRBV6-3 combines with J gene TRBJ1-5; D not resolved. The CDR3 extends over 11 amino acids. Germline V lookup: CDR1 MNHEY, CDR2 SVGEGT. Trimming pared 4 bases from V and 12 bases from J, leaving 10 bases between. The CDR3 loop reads CASSFPGIQHF. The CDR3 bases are TGTGCCAGCAGTTTCCCCGGGATCCAGCATTTT.

The CDR3 DNA reads TGCAGTGCTAGAGATTTGCAGGGGCGACCCTACAATGAGCAGTTCTTC. Translated, it gives CSARDLQGRPYNEQFF. V and J are TRBV20-1 and TRBJ2-1, with TRBD1 as a possible D gene (6 bases). The CDR3 is made up of 16 amino acids. The V gene lost 0 bases and the J gene lost 2 bases, with 14 bases spanning the gap. Germline V gene sequence: CDR1 DFQATT, CDR2 SNEGSKA (reference sequence).

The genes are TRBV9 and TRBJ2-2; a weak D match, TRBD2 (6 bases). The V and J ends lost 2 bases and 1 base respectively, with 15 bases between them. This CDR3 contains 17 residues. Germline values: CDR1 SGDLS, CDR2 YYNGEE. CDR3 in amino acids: CASSVSQRALNTGELFF. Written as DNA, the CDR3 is TGTGCCAGCAGCGTTTCCCAGCGGGCGCTGAACACCGGGGAGCTGTTTTTT.

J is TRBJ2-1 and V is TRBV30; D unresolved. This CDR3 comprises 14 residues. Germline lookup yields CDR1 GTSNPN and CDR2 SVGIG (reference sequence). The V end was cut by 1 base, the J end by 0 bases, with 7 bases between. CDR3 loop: CAWSDYRSYNEQFF. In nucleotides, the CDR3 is TGTGCCTGGAGTGACTACCGCTCCTACAATGAGCAGTTCTTC. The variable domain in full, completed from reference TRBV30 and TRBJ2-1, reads SQTIHQWPATLVQPVGSPLSLECTVEGTSNPNLYWYRQAAGRGLQLLFYSVGIGQISSEVPQNLSASRPQDRQFILSSKKLLLSDSGFYLCAWSDYRSYNEQFFGPGTRLTVL.

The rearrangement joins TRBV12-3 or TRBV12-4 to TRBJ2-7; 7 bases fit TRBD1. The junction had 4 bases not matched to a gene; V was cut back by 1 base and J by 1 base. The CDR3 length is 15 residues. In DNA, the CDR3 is TGTGCCAGCAGTTTAGTCTTGGGACAGTCCTACGAGCAGTACTTC. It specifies CASSLVLGQSYEQYF.

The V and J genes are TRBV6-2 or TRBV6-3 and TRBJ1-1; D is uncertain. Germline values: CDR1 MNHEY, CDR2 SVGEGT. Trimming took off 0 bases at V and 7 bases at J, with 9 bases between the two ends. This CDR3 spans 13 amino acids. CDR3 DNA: TGTGCCAGCAGTTACTCGAATTCGTATGAAGCTTTCTTT. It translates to CASSYSNSYEAFF.

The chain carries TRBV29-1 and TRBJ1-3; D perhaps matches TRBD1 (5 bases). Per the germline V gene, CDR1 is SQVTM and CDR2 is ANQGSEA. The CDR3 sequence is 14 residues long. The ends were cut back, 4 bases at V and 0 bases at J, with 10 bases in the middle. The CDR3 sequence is CSVGYRSSGNTIYF. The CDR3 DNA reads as TGCAGCGTTGGTTACAGGTCCTCTGGAAACACCATATATTTT.

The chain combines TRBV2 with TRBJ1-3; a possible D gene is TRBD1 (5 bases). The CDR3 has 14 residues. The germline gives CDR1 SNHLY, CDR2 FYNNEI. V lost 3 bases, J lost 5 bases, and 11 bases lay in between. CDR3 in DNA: TGTGCCAGCAGTGAGGATGCGGGGCGAAACACCATATATTTT. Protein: CASSEDAGRNTIYF.

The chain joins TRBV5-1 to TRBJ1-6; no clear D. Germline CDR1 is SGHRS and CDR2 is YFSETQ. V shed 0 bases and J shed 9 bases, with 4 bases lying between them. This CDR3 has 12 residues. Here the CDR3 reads CASSLETSPLHF. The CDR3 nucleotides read TGCGCCAGCAGCTTGGAAACTTCACCCCTCCACTTT.

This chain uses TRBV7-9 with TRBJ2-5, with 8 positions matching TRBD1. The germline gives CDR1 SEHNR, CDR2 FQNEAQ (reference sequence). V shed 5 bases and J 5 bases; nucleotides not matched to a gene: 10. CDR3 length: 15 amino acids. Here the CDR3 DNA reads TGTGCCAGCAGCCCCGGTCGGTCAGGGGGCGAGACCCAGTACTTC. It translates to CASSPGRSGGETQYF.

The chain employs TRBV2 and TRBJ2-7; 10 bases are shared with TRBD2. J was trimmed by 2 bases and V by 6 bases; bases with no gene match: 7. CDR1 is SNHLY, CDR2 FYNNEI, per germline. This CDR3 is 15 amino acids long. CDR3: CASSEGTSATYEQYF. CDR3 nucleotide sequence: TGTGCCAGCAGCGAGGGGACTAGCGCTACCTACGAGCAGTACTTC.

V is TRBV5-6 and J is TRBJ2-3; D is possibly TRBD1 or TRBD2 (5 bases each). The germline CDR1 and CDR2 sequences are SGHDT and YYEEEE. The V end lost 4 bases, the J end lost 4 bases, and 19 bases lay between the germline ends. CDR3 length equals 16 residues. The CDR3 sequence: CASSPGTLIGADTQYF. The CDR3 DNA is TGTGCCAGCAGCCCCGGGACCCTGATTGGGGCAGATACGCAGTATTTT.

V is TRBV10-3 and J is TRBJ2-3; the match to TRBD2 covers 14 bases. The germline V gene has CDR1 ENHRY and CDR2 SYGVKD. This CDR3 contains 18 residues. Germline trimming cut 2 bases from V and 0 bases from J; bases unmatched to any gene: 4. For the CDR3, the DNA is TGTGCCATCAGTGAGGGGACTAGCGGGGGCCGTAGCACAGATACGCAGTATTTT. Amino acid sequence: CAISEGTSGGRSTDTQYF.

The CDR3 region has the DNA TGTGCCAGCAGCTTAGGCAGTTTCCCTGAAGCTTTCTTT. As protein: CASSLGSFPEAFF. The V gene is TRBV7-9, the J gene TRBJ1-1; D unresolved. V lost 1 base and J lost 6, with 9 bases in between. The V gene's germline CDR1 is SEHNR and CDR2 FQNEAQ (reference sequence). This CDR3 is 13 amino acids long.

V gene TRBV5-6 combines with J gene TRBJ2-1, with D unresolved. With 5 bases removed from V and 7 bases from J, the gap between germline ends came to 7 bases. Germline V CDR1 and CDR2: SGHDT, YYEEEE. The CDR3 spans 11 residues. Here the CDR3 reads CASRSTNEQFF. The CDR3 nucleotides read TGTGCCAGCAGATCAACGAATGAGCAGTTCTTC.

The CDR3 region is CARGLAAKEQYF. Here the CDR3 DNA reads TGTGCCAGAGGACTAGCCGCCAAGGAGCAGTACTTC. The rearrangement uses TRBV2 and TRBJ2-7; 8 positions match TRBD2. V was pared by 9 bases and J by 7 bases, with 8 bases of the junction left unmatched. Germline values: CDR1 SNHLY, CDR2 FYNNEI. The CDR3 totals 12 residues.

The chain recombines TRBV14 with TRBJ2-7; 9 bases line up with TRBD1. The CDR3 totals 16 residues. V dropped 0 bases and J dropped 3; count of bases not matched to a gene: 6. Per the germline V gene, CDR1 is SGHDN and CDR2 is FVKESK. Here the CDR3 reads CASSQEGTGPRYEQYF. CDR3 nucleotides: TGTGCCAGCAGCCAAGAAGGGACAGGGCCTCGCTACGAGCAGTACTTC.

CDR3 coding DNA: TGTGCCAGCATAGAAGGACTATCCGGGGAGCTGTTTTTT. Protein sequence: CASIEGLSGELFF. J is TRBJ2-2 and V is TRBV27; TRBD2 might be the D (6 bases). Germline V lookup: CDR1 MNHEY, CDR2 SMNVEV (reference sequence). The ends were cut back, 7 bases at V and 6 bases at J, with 12 bases in the middle. The CDR3 length is 13 residues.

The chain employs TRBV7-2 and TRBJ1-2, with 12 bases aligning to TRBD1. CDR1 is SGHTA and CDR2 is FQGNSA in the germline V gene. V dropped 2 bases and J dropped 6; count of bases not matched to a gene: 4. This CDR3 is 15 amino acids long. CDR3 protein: CASSLPGQGADGYTF. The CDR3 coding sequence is TGTGCCAGCAGCTTACCGGGACAGGGGGCCGATGGCTACACCTTC.

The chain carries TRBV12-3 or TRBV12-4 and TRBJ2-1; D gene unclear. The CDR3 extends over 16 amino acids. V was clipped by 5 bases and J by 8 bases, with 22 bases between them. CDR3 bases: TGTGCCAGCAGTCCAAGATTGACTCCGCCTAGTGATGAGCAGTTCTTC. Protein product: CASSPRLTPPSDEQFF.